This is a list of T cell receptor beta chains from one sample in a study of technical replicates of blood from a few donors. Here immunoSEQ multiplex PCR was the method, and the copy in TCRdb shows in-frame clones only, minus some. This sample has about 70,000 clones, with 95% to 98% found just once. Sequences were obtained from T cells isolated from PBMCs. The receptors here all came from a human donor in good health. Both conserved end residues are part of each CDR3. The D gene is left open where the match is weak. Not all rows give a size; the values are once, few, many and, for expanded clones, a class.

NA	TRBV7-2	NA	TRBJ2-2	TGTGCCAGCAGCTTAGTTATCGGGCGGGGGAACACCGGGGAGCTGTTTTTT	CASSLVIGRGNTGELFF
once	TRBV6-5	TRBD2	TRBJ2-7	TGTGCCAGCAGTATCGGGGAGGGAACATCCTACGAGCAGTACTTC	CASSIGEGTSYEQYF
few	TRBV6-1	TRBD2	TRBJ2-5	TGTGCCAGCAGTGAACTAGCGGGAGGTCAAGAGACCCAGTACTTC	CASSELAGGQETQYF
NA	TRBV27	NA	TRBJ2-7	TGTGCCACCTCAGGGGCTCTGTGGGGGGAGCAGTACTTC	CATSGALWGEQYF
NA	TRBV7-9	TRBD1	TRBJ2-7	TGTGCCAGCAGCTTACGGGACAGGGGGTACGAGCAGTACTTC	CASSLRDRGYEQYF
NA	TRBV6-5	TRBD1	TRBJ2-7	TGTGCCAGCAGTTACGGAACAGGGGGCAGTGAGCAGTACTTC	CASSYGTGGSEQYF
NA	TRBV2	TRBD2	TRBJ2-2	TGTGCCAGCAGCGGACTAGCGGGAGTTTCCGGGGAGCTGTTTTTT	CASSGLAGVSGELFF
NA	TRBV15	TRBD2	TRBJ2-7	TGTGCCACCAGCAGACGCGGGACTAGCGGGAACCTCCGGGGAGAGCAGTACTTC	CATSRRGTSGNLRGEQYF
NA	TRBV5-1	NA	TRBJ2-2	TGCGCCAGCAGCCAAGGAACAGGAATCACCGGGGAGCTGTTTTTT	CASSQGTGITGELFF
NA	TRBV9	TRBD1	TRBJ1-3	TGTGCCAGCAGCGGAGGGGGCAGCCTCTCTGGAAACACCATATATTTT	CASSGGGSLSGNTIYF
NA	TRBV6-5	NA	TRBJ2-7	TGTGCCAGCAGTTACAGACTCAACTCCTACGAGCAGTACTTC	CASSYRLNSYEQYF
NA	TRBV5-6	NA	TRBJ1-1	TGTGCCACTGCAGCTTACCGGGGGAACACTGAAGCTTTCTTT	CATAAYRGNTEAFF
NA	TRBV27	NA	TRBJ1-5	TGTGCCAGCAGTTTGGGGAGGGGCCATCAGCCCCAGCATTTT	CASSLGRGHQPQHF
NA	TRBV6-5	TRBD1	TRBJ2-7	TGTGCCAGCAGTTACTTGGACAGGGGCTACGAGCAGTACTTC	CASSYLDRGYEQYF
NA	TRBV7-3	TRBD2	TRBJ2-2	TGTGCCAGCAGTCATACACCTAGCGGGACCGGCACCGGGGAGCTGTTTTTT	CASSHTPSGTGTGELFF
NA	TRBV7-9	TRBD2	TRBJ2-1	TGTGCCAGCAGCCCTAGGGCCACTAGCGTTACCTACAATGAGCAGTTCTTC	CASSPRATSVTYNEQFF
NA	TRBV2	NA	TRBJ2-1	TGTGCCAGCCAGGACTCCTACAATGAGCAGTTCTTC	CASQDSYNEQFF
NA	TRBV6-6	NA	TRBJ1-2	TGTGCCAGCAGTGGGGGGGGACGGACTAACTATGGCTACACCTTC	CASSGGGRTNYGYTF
NA	TRBV7-2	NA	TRBJ2-2	TGTGCCAGCAGCCCCCTCCGTAACACCGGGGAGCTGTTTTTT	CASSPLRNTGELFF
NA	TRBV27	TRBD1	TRBJ2-1	TGTGCCAGCAGTAGAGACAGGGAAGGGCAGTTCTTC	CASSRDREGQFF
NA	TRBV2	TRBD2	TRBJ2-1	TGTGCCAGCAGTGAAGGGACTAGCAGGGATGAGCAGTTCTTC	CASSEGTSRDEQFF
NA	TRBV5-1	TRBD1	TRBJ2-5	TGCGCCAGCAGCTTGGGACAGGGGGAAGAGACCCAGTACTTC	CASSLGQGEETQYF
NA	TRBV27	NA	TRBJ2-7	TGTGCCAGCAGTACAGGACGGTCCTACGAGCAGTACTTC	CASSTGRSYEQYF
NA	TRBV9	NA	TRBJ1-5	TGTGCCAGCAGCCCTGGATTAGGGGTTAATCAGCCCCAGCATTTT	CASSPGLGVNQPQHF
NA	TRBV4-3	TRBD2	TRBJ2-1	TGCGCCAGCAGCAAACTAGCGGGAGAATATGAGCAGTTCTTC	CASSKLAGEYEQFF
NA	TRBV30	NA	TRBJ2-7	TGTGCCTGGGCGGGATCCGAGCAGTACTTC	CAWAGSEQYF
NA	TRBV27	NA	TRBJ1-2	TGTGCCAGCAGCAATTCCGACAGGCCCTATGGCTACACCTTC	CASSNSDRPYGYTF
NA	TRBV7-2	NA	TRBJ1-5	TGTGCCAGCAGCCCCCATGTACTGGCGGGGGCCTTCAATCAGCCCCAGCATTTT	CASSPHVLAGAFNQPQHF
NA	TRBV30	NA	TRBJ2-1	TGTGCCTGGTTGCGGGGTCTGAAGTACAATGAGCAGTTCTTC	CAWLRGLKYNEQFF
NA	TRBV9	TRBD2	TRBJ2-3	TGTGCCAGCAGCTTTAGCGGGAGGCCCACAGATACGCAGTATTTT	CASSFSGRPTDTQYF
NA	TRBV29-1	TRBD1	TRBJ2-5	TGCAGCGTTGCAAGGACAGGGGGGCAAGAGACCCAGTACTTC	CSVARTGGQETQYF
few	TRBV19	NA	TRBJ1-1	TGTGCCAGTAGTATCGGGGATTTCACTGAAGCTTTCTTT	CASSIGDFTEAFF
NA	TRBV5-6	TRBD1	TRBJ1-5	TGTGCCAGCAGCTCCAACAGGGGAGAAGATCAGCCCCAGCATTTT	CASSSNRGEDQPQHF
NA	TRBV7-2	NA	TRBJ2-7	TGTGCCAGCAGCTTAGCGCTTACCTCAGGAGGCGAGCAGTACTTC	CASSLALTSGGEQYF
NA	TRBV7-9	NA	TRBJ2-7	TGTGCCAGCAGCTTTCTTCGGGACACAACCGACGAGCAGTACTTC	CASSFLRDTTDEQYF
once	TRBV11-3	TRBD1	TRBJ2-5	TGTGCCAGCAGCGCTCGGGACAGGGGAAGACAAGAGACCCAGTACTTC	CASSARDRGRQETQYF
once	TRBV27	TRBD1	TRBJ2-7	TGTGCCAGCAGTTATACCGGGACAGGGGTCTACGAGCAGTACTTC	CASSYTGTGVYEQYF
NA	TRBV6-5	TRBD2	TRBJ2-1	TGTGCCAGCAGTTCCGGGACTAACCTCTACAATGAGCAGTTCTTC	CASSSGTNLYNEQFF
NA	TRBV6-6	TRBD2	TRBJ2-3	TGTGCCAGCAGTTACAGTAGCGGGAGCACAGATACGCAGTATTTT	CASSYSSGSTDTQYF
NA	TRBV13	NA	TRBJ2-7	TGTGCCAGCAGCAGCTACTACGAGCAGTACTTC	CASSSYYEQYF
NA	TRBV19	NA	TRBJ1-2	TGTGCCAGTAGTATCACAGGGTTAAACTATGGCTACACCTTC	CASSITGLNYGYTF
NA	TRBV25-1	TRBD2	TRBJ2-1	TGTGCCAGCAGGCGGGAGGCCAATGAGCAGTTCTTC	CASRREANEQFF
NA	TRBV7-8	TRBD2	TRBJ2-3	TGTGCCAGCAGCTCGGGACTAGCGGGAGTGACAGATACGCAGTATTTT	CASSSGLAGVTDTQYF
NA	TRBV19	TRBD1	TRBJ1-5	TGTGCCAGTAGTACAACAGGGGGTAGCAATCAGCCCCAGCATTTT	CASSTTGGSNQPQHF
NA	TRBV27	NA	TRBJ1-5	TGTGCCAGCAGTTTATCCGGGGGCAATCAGCCCCAGCATTTT	CASSLSGGNQPQHF
NA	TRBV6-1	NA	TRBJ2-7	TGTGCCAGCAGTGGTATAACAGGCTACGAGCAGTACTTC	CASSGITGYEQYF
NA	TRBV19	NA	TRBJ1-2	TGTGCCACTCCCGACCGACTTTTGAGCGGCTACACCTTC	CATPDRLLSGYTF
once	TRBV27	TRBD1	TRBJ1-2	TGTGCCAGCAGTTTATCGGGACAGTACTATGGCTACACCTTC	CASSLSGQYYGYTF
once	TRBV4-1	TRBD2	TRBJ2-7	TGCGCCAGCAGCCAAGTCGGACTAGACGAGCAGTACTTC	CASSQVGLDEQYF
NA	TRBV4-1	NA	TRBJ2-7	TGCGCCAGCAGCCATCTCCTCGGCGCTAGCTCCTACGAGCAGTACTTC	CASSHLLGASSYEQYF
NA	TRBV6-6	NA	TRBJ2-7	TGTGCCAGCAGTTATAGCGCAGGGGAAGGCTACGAGCAGTACTTC	CASSYSAGEGYEQYF
NA	TRBV28	TRBD2	TRBJ2-3	TGTGCCAGCGGGCTAGCGGGAGTTTCAGATACGCAGTATTTT	CASGLAGVSDTQYF